This T cell receptor beta chain was recorded in a study of OX40 agonist ivuxolimab in advanced cancers. Background on the study: Enrolled patients in dose escalation had cancers that were hepatocellular carcinoma, melanoma, renal cell or head and neck cancer. Points from the study as a whole: Expanded clones were, on average, more numerous in CD8+ T cells than in CD4+.

From germline, CDR1 is DFQATT and CDR2 SNEGSKA (reference sequence). This CDR3 is built from 8 residues. Trimming removed 6 bases from V and 8 bases from J, with 4 bases in between. Assay used: immunoSEQ multiplex PCR; TCRdb lists only in-frame clones, some missing. The table has 55,000 to 75,000 clones, 81% seen once; the top ten hold over 0.95%. Comments on this clone: Its antigen is not known.

The chain recombines TRBV20-1 with TRBJ1-1; unclear D gene. The material sequenced was CD4+ or CD8+ T cells sorted from blood, taken in a trial of the OX40 agonist ivuxolimab. The TCR was taken from an adult with an advanced solid tumor such as melanoma, head and neck, liver or kidney cancer. In nucleotides, the CDR3 is TGCAGTGCCTCAGAAGCTTTCTTT. Amino acid sequence: CSASEAFF.